Following are 27 T cell receptor beta chains from one sample sequenced in a study of a mutant IDH1 vaccine in newly diagnosed glioma (dated by TCRdb to the early 2020s). Sample time point, as interpreted from the label and publication: week 5, during vaccination. A 20-mer mutant IDH1 peptide at 300 micrograms in Montanide made up each vaccine dose, which was injected subcutaneously together with topical imiquimod. To prepare the library, the immunoSEQ multiplex PCR assay was applied. TCRdb carries this immuneACCESS record with in-frame sequences only. Its versions omit some clonotypes, under half of them owing to an unresolved V gene in the studies checked, with the rest unexplained. This sample comprises roughly 34,000 clones, roughly 81% of them detected only once. Of the sample, 9% to 14% is held by the ten largest clones. Their antigens are not known. This specimen was PBMCs, taken from a glioma patient whose treatment included an IDH1 peptide vaccine. The source of these receptors is a man aged 45-65 years with glioma.

The chain carries TRBV19 and TRBJ1-5; D ambiguous. This CDR3 region has 15 residues. In germline, CDR1 is LNHDA, CDR2 SQIVND (reference sequence). V dropped 6 bases and J dropped 0 bases, with 12 bases sitting between them. The CDR3 is CASRLDGYSNQPQHF. The CDR3 DNA is TGTGCCAGTAGGTTGGACGGCTATAGCAATCAGCCCCAGCATTTT.

This clone was detected once. V and J are TRBV15 and TRBJ1-1; possible D gene TRBD1, 5 bases. Looked up from germline, CDR1 is LNHNV and CDR2 is YYDKDF (reference sequence). The length of the CDR3 is 15 residues. Trimming pared 5 bases from V and 0 bases from J, leaving 13 bases between. The CDR3 reads CATSQGGEMNTEAFF. The CDR3 nucleotides are TGTGCCACCAGCCAGGGCGGAGAGATGAACACTGAAGCTTTCTTT.

This clone turned up a few times. CDR3 sequence (DNA): TGTGCCAGCAGCCAATCGCGGCAGGAGAAGGGCTACACCTTC. It codes for CASSQSRQEKGYTF. This sequence joins TRBV16 and TRBJ1-2; D is unclear. Germline CDR1 and CDR2: KGHSY and FQNENV. The CDR3 length is 14 residues. V gave up 0 bases and J gave up 8 bases, with 13 bases separating them.

The J gene is TRBJ1-6, the V gene TRBV19; D not resolved. V was cut by 5 bases and J by 9 bases, with 20 bases left in between. In germline, CDR1 is LNHDA, CDR2 SQIVND (reference sequence). The CDR3 is 16 amino acids. Here the CDR3 reads CASSSVRGIVSSPLHF. The CDR3 nucleotides read TGTGCCAGTAGTTCCGTCCGGGGAATAGTTAGTTCACCCCTCCACTTT. Looking up the rest from reference TRBV19 and TRBJ1-6 gives the full variable domain: DGGITQSPKYLFRKEGQNVTLSCEQNLNHDAMYWYRQDPGQGLRLIYYSQIVNDFQKGDIAEGYSVSREKKESFPLTVTSAQKNPTAFYLCASSSVRGIVSSPLHFGNGTRLTVT.

V is TRBV7-9 and J is TRBJ1-2, with 7 bases lining up with TRBD1. This CDR3 is built from 14 residues. Germline lookup yields CDR1 SEHNR and CDR2 FQNEAQ (reference sequence). The J segment lost 4 bases and the V segment lost 1 base, leaving 3 bases of the junction unmatched. Here the CDR3 reads CASSLVRGGYGYTF. The DNA of the CDR3 is TGTGCCAGCAGCTTAGTCAGGGGGGGCTATGGCTACACCTTC.

This chain's CDR3 is CASTVRGVGEQYF. The DNA of the CDR3 is TGTGCCAGCACCGTGCGCGGGGTGGGCGAGCAGTACTTC. The rearrangement links TRBV7-2 to TRBJ2-7; D may be TRBD2 (6 bases). The CDR3 spans 13 residues. The germline V gene encodes CDR1 SGHTA and CDR2 FQGNSA. V lost 7 bases and J 6 bases, leaving 16 bases between the germline ends.

CDR3 residues: CASSQETQYF. The DNA for the CDR3 is TGTGCCAGCAGTCAAGAGACCCAGTACTTC. The rearrangement joins TRBV2 to TRBJ2-5; D gene ambiguous. The CDR3 has 10 residues. Germline loops: CDR1 SNHLY, CDR2 FYNNEI. Trimming took off 5 bases at V and 2 bases at J, with 0 bases between the two ends. Supplemented by reference TRBV2 and TRBJ2-5, the full variable domain reads EPEVTQTPSHQVTQMGQEVILRCVPISNHLYFYWYRQILGQKVEFLVSFYNNEISEKSEIFDDQFSVERPDGSNFTLKIRSTKLEDSAMYFCASSQETQYFGPGTRLLVL.

This chain joins TRBV14 and TRBJ1-3; D is unclear. This CDR3 has 13 residues. V was pared by 5 bases and J by 5 bases, with 10 bases between. Germline values: CDR1 SGHDN, CDR2 FVKESK. The CDR3 sequence is CASSIIARNTIYF. CDR3 DNA: TGTGCCAGCAGCATTATCGCAAGAAACACCATATATTTT.

J is TRBJ2-1 and V is TRBV14, with 8 bases that match TRBD2. Germline-derived CDR1 and CDR2 are SGHDN and FVKESK. This CDR3 region has 14 residues. J gave up 8 bases and V 8 bases, and 11 bases lay outside the gene matches. The CDR3 here is CASSAKREFDEQFF. Written as DNA, the CDR3 is TGTGCCAGCTCTGCTAAGCGGGAGTTTGATGAGCAGTTCTTC.

The gene calls are TRBV10-3 and TRBJ2-7; 13 nucleotides match TRBD2. The V gene's germline CDR1 is ENHRY and CDR2 SYGVKD. Trimming took 11 bases from V and 2 from J; bases not matched to a gene: 6. The CDR3 length is 14 residues. The CDR3 loop is CAVAGLAGAYEQYF. The DNA for the CDR3 is TGTGCCGTCGCTGGACTAGCGGGAGCCTACGAGCAGTACTTC.

The chain uses TRBV6-6 and TRBJ1-1, with 12 bases lining up with TRBD1. There are 16 residues in the CDR3. The germline V gene encodes CDR1 MNHNY and CDR2 SVGAGI (reference sequence). J was trimmed by 1 base and V by 5 bases; bases with no gene match: 5. DNA for the CDR3: TGTGCCAGCAGTGGGGGACAGGGGGCGGGGAACACTGAAGCTTTCTTT. Translating it yields CASSGGQGAGNTEAFF.

The chain employs TRBV6-5 and TRBJ1-1; the D gene is possibly TRBD1 (6 bases). The CDR3 runs 13 residues. V lost 4 bases and J 12 bases, leaving 18 bases between the germline ends. The germline CDR1 and CDR2 sequences are MNHEY and SVGAGI. CDR3 amino acids: CASSSGRDKGPFF. In nucleotides, the CDR3 is TGTGCCAGCAGTTCCGGCCGGGACAAAGGACCTTTCTTT.

The chain employs TRBV7-2 and TRBJ2-5, with 7 bases lining up with TRBD2. CDR1 SGHTA and CDR2 FQGNSA come from the germline V gene. The CDR3 is 14 amino acids. V shed 5 bases, J shed 1 base, and the junction held 4 bases outside the gene matches. CDR3 sequence reads: CASSRAGVQETQYF. Written as DNA, the CDR3 is TGTGCCAGCAGCCGTGCGGGGGTCCAAGAGACCCAGTACTTC.

The rearrangement joins TRBV4-1 to TRBJ2-1; 7 bases are shared with TRBD2. Trimming took 4 bases from V and 9 from J; bases not matched to a gene: 18. This CDR3 contains 17 residues. Germline V lookup: CDR1 MGHRA, CDR2 YSYEKL. The CDR3 nucleotides read TGCGCCAGCAGCCCGGGGAGGGCCGCGGCTGTCGTGTCTGAGCAGTTCTTC. This encodes CASSPGRAAAVVSEQFF.

The chain is built from TRBV19 and TRBJ1-3; perhaps TRBD1 as D (6 bases). CDR1 LNHDA and CDR2 SQIVND come from the germline V gene (reference sequence). The V gene lost 4 bases and the J gene lost 0 bases, with 10 bases spanning the gap. This CDR3 has 15 amino acids. The CDR3 loop is CASSNWGLSGNTIYF. As DNA, the CDR3 is TGTGCCAGTAGTAATTGGGGGCTCTCTGGAAACACCATATATTTT.

The sample holds a few counts of this clone. The V gene is TRBV7-2, the J gene TRBJ1-5, with D unresolved. This CDR3 has 13 amino acids. V was shortened by 3 bases and J by 7 bases, with 10 bases between the two germline ends. CDR1 is SGHTA and CDR2 is FQGNSA in the germline V gene. The CDR3, as DNA: TGTGCCAGCAGCTTGCAGGAAGGCCAGCCCCAGCATTTT. It codes for CASSLQEGQPQHF.

The genes are TRBV6-5 and TRBJ2-3; D is ambiguous. The length of the CDR3 is 13 residues. V was pared by 2 bases and J by 3 bases, with 6 bases between. Germline CDR1 and CDR2: MNHEY and SVGAGI. CDR3 nucleotide sequence: TGTGCCAGCAGTTACGTTAGAACAGATACGCAGTATTTT. It codes for CASSYVRTDTQYF.

The V call is TRBV28, the J call TRBJ2-2; 7 nucleotides line up with TRBD2. After removal of 2 bases from V and 6 bases from J, the junction contained 6 bases not matched to a gene. From germline, CDR1 is MDHEN and CDR2 SYDVKM. This CDR3 contains 15 residues. CDR3 coding DNA: TGTGCCAGCAGTTTAGGAACGGGAGGTCCCGGGGAGCTGTTTTTT. It specifies CASSLGTGGPGELFF.

In its sample, this clone was seen once. The V gene is TRBV6-1, the J gene TRBJ2-2; D gene ambiguous. This CDR3 has 19 amino acids. V dropped 0 bases and J dropped 4 bases, with 21 bases sitting between them. The germline CDR1 and CDR2 sequences are MNHNS and SASEGT. As DNA, the CDR3 is TGTGCCAGCAGTGAAGCTGAAGCCGCTGACACCCTGACCACCGGGGAGCTGTTTTTT. Its translation is CASSEAEAADTLTTGELFF.

V is TRBV27 and J is TRBJ2-1, with D possibly being TRBD2 (5 bases). Germline V CDR1 and CDR2: MNHEY, SMNVEV (reference sequence). The germline V and J ends were trimmed by 6 bases and 8 bases, with 20 bases remaining between them. This CDR3 contains 15 residues. Here the CDR3 DNA reads TGTGCCAGCAGCAAGATTAGCGAAGTATTCCATGAGCAGTTCTTC. This gives the protein CASSKISEVFHEQFF.

The chain joins TRBV7-8 to TRBJ2-5, with 7 bases aligning to TRBD1. CDR3 length equals 14 residues. With V trimmed by 3 bases and J by 5 bases, 6 bases remained unmatched. Germline V CDR1 and CDR2: SGHVS, FQNEAQ. CDR3 loop: CASSLTGFSETQYF. The CDR3 nucleotides are TGTGCCAGCAGCTTGACAGGGTTCTCGGAGACCCAGTACTTC.

This rearrangement joins TRBV6-4 to TRBJ2-1; 9 nucleotides align to TRBD1. V was pared by 2 bases and J by 6 bases, with 5 bases of the junction left unmatched. This CDR3 is built from 15 residues. Per the germline V gene, CDR1 is MRHNA and CDR2 is SNTAGT. The DNA of the CDR3 is TGTGCCAGCAGTGACGGGGGACAGGGCTCCAATGAGCAGTTCTTC. Protein: CASSDGGQGSNEQFF.

The genes are TRBV18 and TRBJ1-4; the D gene is possibly TRBD1 (6 bases). The germline V and J ends were trimmed by 8 bases and 3 bases, with 10 bases remaining between them. Germline assignment: CDR1 KGHSH and CDR2 LQKENI. CDR3 length equals 13 residues. In DNA, the CDR3 is TGTGCCAGCGCAGCAGGGGCTAATGAAAAACTGTTTTTT. Encoded protein: CASAAGANEKLFF. The whole variable domain, remainder taken from reference TRBV18 and TRBJ1-4, is NAGVMQNPRHLVRRRGQEARLRCSPMKGHSHVYWYRQLPEEGLKFMVYLQKENIIDESGMPKERFSAEFPKEGPSILRIQQVVRGDSAAYFCASAAGANEKLFFGSGTQLSVL.

The V and J genes are TRBV15 and TRBJ2-5; 9 positions match TRBD2. V was pared by 3 bases and J by 5 bases, with 4 bases of the junction left unmatched. This CDR3 contains 14 residues. Germline V gives CDR1 LNHNV, CDR2 YYDKDF (reference sequence). This CDR3 is CATSRAGTSETQYF. CDR3 DNA: TGTGCCACCAGCAGGGCCGGGACTAGCGAGACCCAGTACTTC.

This chain links TRBV27 with TRBJ2-3, with D uncertain. The CDR3 runs 15 residues. Trimming stripped 3 bases from V and 2 bases from J, with 12 bases between. Germline V CDR1 and CDR2: MNHEY, SMNVEV (reference sequence). The CDR3 DNA reads as TGTGCCAGCAGTTTGGGCGGACCATTCACAGATACGCAGTATTTT. This gives the protein CASSLGGPFTDTQYF.

J is TRBJ2-5 and V is TRBV7-7; tentatively, D is TRBD1 or TRBD2 (5 bases each). CDR1 SSHAT and CDR2 FNYEAQ come from the germline V gene (reference sequence). The V end was cut by 5 bases, the J end by 2 bases, with 12 bases between. CDR3 length equals 14 residues. The CDR3 bases are TGTGCCAGCAGCCTCGGGACGGAGCAAGAGACCCAGTACTTC. Translating gives CASSLGTEQETQYF.

The chain carries TRBV10-3 and TRBJ1-2; 12 bases agree with TRBD1. Trimming removed 7 bases from V and 8 bases from J; junction bases left unmatched: 5. This CDR3 is built from 13 residues. Per the germline V gene, CDR1 is ENHRY and CDR2 is SYGVKD. CDR3 nucleotide sequence: TGTGCCATCAACACCGGGACAGGGGGCGGCTACACCTTC. It codes for CAINTGTGGGYTF.